Below, 27 T cell receptor beta chains from the same sample are listed, as sequenced in a study of cytomegalovirus exposure and HLA in healthy donors. The PCR was carried out with 60 Vbeta primers and 13 Jbeta primers. Profiled with immunoSEQ multiplex PCR; TCRdb holds only in-frame clones, not every one. This repertoire shows 150,000 to 200,000 clones, 75% to 85% found once; its top ten account for 2% to 2.5%. Specimen: PBMCs. These receptors were collected from a woman aged 50 to 60 in good health and CMV-seronegative.

Notes on this clone: The sample carries other DNA sequences with the same CDR3. This chain connects TRBV9 to TRBJ2-2; D is uncertain. Trimming shortened V by 0 bases and J by 6 bases, and 6 bases separated the two germline ends. The germline V gene encodes CDR1 SGDLS and CDR2 YYNGEE. This CDR3 comprises 13 residues. The CDR3 DNA sequence: TGTGCCAGCAGCGTAGTGGGCGCCGGGGAGCTGTTTTTT. Translation gives CASSVVGAGELFF. Combining the CDR3 with reference TRBV9 and TRBJ2-2 gives the whole variable domain DSGVTQTPKHLITATGQRVTLRCSPRSGDLSVYWYQQSLDQGLQFLIQYYNGEERAKGNILERFSAQQFPDLHSELNLSSLELGDSALYFCASSVVGAGELFFGEGSRLTVL.

The sample holds a few counts of this clone. The V and J genes are TRBV4-3 and TRBJ2-7, with 7 bases matching TRBD1. Germline CDR1 LGHNA, CDR2 YSLEER. V gave up 0 bases and J gave up 2 bases; unmatched junction bases: 4. This CDR3 has 15 residues. CDR3 bases: TGCGCCAGCAGCCAAGAGGCCAGGGGGACCTACGAGCAGTACTTC. Residues: CASSQEARGTYEQYF.

This clone came up a few times. The chain joins TRBV30 to TRBJ2-2; TRBD2 matches 7 bases. The CDR3 covers 12 residues. In germline, CDR1 is GTSNPN, CDR2 SVGIG (reference sequence). J gave up 6 bases and V 4 bases, and 2 bases lay outside the gene matches. The DNA for the CDR3 is TGTGCCTGGAAGGGGAGGGCCGGGGAGCTGTTTTTT. Protein: CAWKGRAGELFF.

CDR3 coding DNA: TGTGCCAGTAGTCTACAGGGCAACGGAAACACCATATATTTT. Translation: CASSLQGNGNTIYF. V and J are TRBV19 and TRBJ1-3; D might be TRBD1 (6 bases). Trimming left V 5 bases short and J 4 bases short, with 12 bases between. The CDR3 is made up of 14 amino acids. In germline, CDR1 is LNHDA, CDR2 SQIVND (reference sequence).

The V and J genes are TRBV4-1 and TRBJ2-7, with a possible D match to TRBD2 (6 bases). Per germline, CDR1 MGHRA and CDR2 YSYEKL. The CDR3 extends over 17 amino acids. Trimming took 4 bases from V and 4 from J, leaving 23 bases between them. CDR3 sequence: CASSRREDGSTAYEQYF. As DNA, the CDR3 is TGCGCCAGCAGCCGCAGAGAAGACGGGAGTACGGCGTACGAGCAGTACTTC.

The chain links TRBV18 to TRBJ1-4; possibly TRBD1 for D (6 bases). This CDR3 comprises 16 residues. V shed 3 bases and J shed 0 bases, with 11 bases lying between them. Germline lookup yields CDR1 KGHSH and CDR2 LQKENI. For the CDR3, the DNA is TGTGCCAGCTCACCGAATCAGGGGCCAACTAATGAAAAACTGTTTTTT. Residues: CASSPNQGPTNEKLFF.

The chain links TRBV10-3 to TRBJ1-3; D is possibly TRBD1 (5 bases). Trimming pared 8 bases from V and 7 bases from J, leaving 9 bases between. Looked up from germline, CDR1 is ENHRY and CDR2 is SYGVKD. This CDR3 is built from 11 residues. In DNA form, the CDR3 reads TGTGCCATCTCTGGGGGGAACACCATATATTTT. Protein: CAISGGNTIYF.

The chain couples TRBV6-1 to TRBJ1-2, with a tentative D call TRBD1 (6 bases). The V end was cut by 6 bases, the J end by 4 bases, with 12 bases between. The germline V gene encodes CDR1 MNHNS and CDR2 SASEGT. The CDR3 is made up of 13 amino acids. The CDR3 protein is CASSQGPPYGYTF. The CDR3 DNA is TGTGCCAGCAGCCAGGGGCCCCCCTATGGCTACACCTTC.

The genes are TRBV30 and TRBJ2-1; maybe TRBD2 (6 bases). This CDR3 contains 15 residues. The V gene lost 1 base and the J gene lost 0 bases, with 10 bases spanning the gap. Germline values: CDR1 GTSNPN, CDR2 SVGIG (reference sequence). CDR3: CAWSGAGSSYNEQFF. The DNA for the CDR3 is TGTGCCTGGAGTGGGGCGGGGAGCTCCTACAATGAGCAGTTCTTC.

The rearrangement uses TRBV25-1 and TRBJ1-4, with D perhaps matching TRBD1 (6 bases). The CDR3 spans 13 residues. Germline CDR1 MGHDK, CDR2 SYGVNS. Trimming took 6 bases from V and 3 from J, leaving 8 bases between them. The CDR3 region is CASRRTANEKLFF. The CDR3 DNA follows: TGTGCCAGCAGGAGGACAGCTAATGAAAAACTGTTTTTT. The whole variable domain, remainder taken from reference TRBV25-1 and TRBJ1-4, is EADIYQTPRYLVIGTGKKITLECSQTMGHDKMYWYQQDPGMELHLIHYSYGVNSTEKGDLSSESTVSRIRTEHFPLTLESARPSHTSQYLCASRRTANEKLFFGSGTQLSVL.

The CDR3 is CSHRSGDDTEAFF. CDR3 nucleotide sequence: TGCAGCCATAGATCCGGGGATGACACTGAAGCTTTCTTT. J is TRBJ1-1 and V is TRBV29-1; D uncertain. Trimming took 8 bases from V and 3 from J, leaving 16 bases between them. Looked up from germline, CDR1 is SQVTM and CDR2 is ANQGSEA. The CDR3 contains 13 residues.

V is TRBV6-1 and J is TRBJ2-7; possibly TRBD2 for D (6 bases). V lost 6 bases, J lost 5 bases, and 11 bases lay in between. This CDR3 is built from 12 residues. Germline CDR1 MNHNS, CDR2 SASEGT. The CDR3 sequence: CASSGGWDEQYF. In nucleotides, the CDR3 is TGTGCCAGCAGCGGAGGGTGGGACGAGCAGTACTTC.

The chain uses TRBV11-2 and TRBJ2-4; the match to TRBD2 covers 14 bases. J lost 2 bases, V lost 5 bases, and 11 bases had no gene match. The CDR3 totals 19 residues. From germline, CDR1 is SGHAT and CDR2 FQNNGV. The CDR3 protein is CASSDGTSGSHWSKNIQYF. The CDR3 DNA follows: TGTGCCAGCAGCGACGGGACTAGCGGGAGTCACTGGTCCAAAAACATTCAGTACTTC. Complete variable domain (other parts from reference TRBV11-2 and TRBJ2-4): EAGVAQSPRYKIIEKRQSVAFWCNPISGHATLYWYQQILGQGPKLLIQFQNNGVVDDSQLPKDRFSAERLKGVDSTLKIQPAKLEDSAVYLCASSDGTSGSHWSKNIQYFGAGTRLSVL.

In DNA form, the CDR3 reads TGTGCCAGCAGGGGGTCGGGGGCCTACGAGCAGTACTTC. Translating it yields CASRGSGAYEQYF. The chain joins TRBV27 to TRBJ2-7, with D possibly being TRBD2 (6 bases). V lost 6 bases and J lost 2, with 11 bases in between. The CDR3 totals 13 residues. CDR1 is MNHEY, CDR2 SMNVEV, per germline (reference sequence).

This chain connects TRBV28 to TRBJ2-1; 8 bases match TRBD2. The CDR3 loop spans 16 amino acids. J was trimmed by 0 bases and V by 5 bases; bases with no gene match: 6. The germline V gene has CDR1 MDHEN and CDR2 SYDVKM. CDR3 loop: CASSRTSSISYNEQFF. CDR3 nucleotide sequence: TGTGCCAGCAGTCGGACTAGCTCAATCTCCTACAATGAGCAGTTCTTC.

J is TRBJ2-3 and V is TRBV10-3, with 9 bases matching TRBD2. Germline loops: CDR1 ENHRY, CDR2 SYGVKD. The CDR3 sequence is 14 residues long. With V trimmed by 5 bases and J by 1 base, 1 base remained unmatched. The CDR3 reads CAISKRGGTDTQYF. The CDR3, as DNA: TGTGCCATCAGTAAGCGGGGGGGCACAGATACGCAGTATTTT.

The chain joins TRBV27 to TRBJ2-1, with D tentatively TRBD2 (5 bases). From germline, CDR1 is MNHEY and CDR2 SMNVEV (reference sequence). The CDR3 is made up of 14 amino acids. V lost 6 bases to trimming and J lost 9 bases, with 18 bases between them. The CDR3 DNA reads TGTGCCAGCAGCCCTTCGCGGGTGTCTGGTGAGCAGTTCTTC. It yields the protein CASSPSRVSGEQFF.

CDR3 loop: CASSLVGGTGTDTQYF. The CDR3 coding sequence is TGTGCCAGCAGCTTGGTAGGAGGGACAGGCACAGATACGCAGTATTTT. The chain combines TRBV5-6 with TRBJ2-3; D is possibly TRBD1 (7 bases). Germline values: CDR1 SGHDT, CDR2 YYEEEE. This CDR3 comprises 16 residues. Trimming stripped 0 bases from V and 1 base from J, with 12 bases between.

The CDR3 sequence is CSVEDTGGAYGYTF. The CDR3, as DNA: TGCAGCGTTGAAGATACCGGCGGGGCCTATGGCTACACCTTC. This rearrangement joins TRBV29-1 to TRBJ1-2, with a weak D call TRBD1 (5 bases). This CDR3 has 14 residues. Trimming shortened V by 0 bases and J by 4 bases, and 12 bases separated the two germline ends. Germline CDR1 and CDR2: SQVTM and ANQGSEA.

The V and J genes are TRBV7-6 and TRBJ1-5, with a tentative D call TRBD1 (6 bases). V lost 5 bases and J 4 bases, leaving 9 bases between the germline ends. The germline V gene encodes CDR1 SGHVS and CDR2 FNYEAQ. The CDR3 is 13 residues long. CDR3 sequence: CASSATGNQPQHF. DNA of the CDR3: TGTGCCAGCAGCGCAACAGGGAATCAGCCCCAGCATTTT.

The chain joins TRBV19 to TRBJ2-3, with 10 bases identical to TRBD1. CDR3 length equals 16 residues. In germline, CDR1 is LNHDA, CDR2 SQIVND (reference sequence). Unmatched junction bases numbered 15, after V lost 5 bases and J lost 10 bases. CDR3: CASSDRGDRGFGSQYF. The CDR3 nucleotides read TGTGCCAGTAGTGACCGGGGGGACAGGGGTTTTGGGTCGCAGTATTTT.

This sequence joins TRBV2 and TRBJ2-7; 9 bases line up with TRBD1. After removal of 4 bases from V and 2 bases from J, the junction contained 0 bases not matched to a gene. Germline V gene lookup returns CDR1 SNHLY and CDR2 FYNNEI. This CDR3 region has 13 residues. DNA of the CDR3: TGTGCCAGCAGTGGGGACAGGGCCTACGAGCAGTACTTC. Protein sequence: CASSGDRAYEQYF.

DNA for the CDR3: TGCGCCAGCAGCTTGACGGCAGGGGGCCTAAATGAGCAGTTCTTC. Protein product: CASSLTAGGLNEQFF. The chain employs TRBV5-1 and TRBJ2-1; 8 nucleotides align to TRBD1. There are 15 residues in the CDR3. Per the germline V gene, CDR1 is SGHRS and CDR2 is YFSETQ. V trimming: 1 base; J trimming: 7 bases; junction bases outside the gene matches: 7. Looking up the rest from reference TRBV5-1 and TRBJ2-1 gives the full variable domain: KAGVTQTPRYLIKTRGQQVTLSCSPISGHRSVSWYQQTPGQGLQFLFEYFSETQRNKGNFPGRFSGRQFSNSRSEMNVSTLELGDSALYLCASSLTAGGLNEQFFGPGTRLTVL.

The chain combines TRBV7-9 with TRBJ2-4; TRBD1 matches at 7 bases. Germline values: CDR1 SEHNR, CDR2 FQNEAQ (reference sequence). The J segment lost 2 bases and the V segment lost 1 base, leaving 8 bases of the junction unmatched. The CDR3 has 17 residues. CDR3 region: CASSLVGQGETKNIQYF. CDR3 bases: TGTGCCAGCAGCTTAGTGGGGCAGGGGGAGACCAAAAACATTCAGTACTTC.

V usage is TRBV15 and J usage is TRBJ1-2; 7 bases match TRBD1. Germline loops: CDR1 LNHNV, CDR2 YYDKDF (reference sequence). This CDR3 contains 16 residues. With V trimmed by 3 bases and J by 5 bases, 12 bases remained unmatched. The CDR3 reads CATSRGTEGSKYGYTF. CDR3 DNA: TGTGCCACCAGCAGGGGGACAGAAGGTTCGAAGTATGGCTACACCTTC.

The V and J genes are TRBV15 and TRBJ1-3; 7 nucleotides line up with TRBD1. The CDR3 is 16 amino acids. Germline CDR1 reads LNHNV; CDR2 reads YYDKDF (reference sequence). J lost 1 base, V lost 3 bases, and 6 bases had no gene match. The CDR3 coding sequence is TGTGCCACCAGCAGGACCGGACAGGAGTCTGGAAACACCATATATTTT. Amino acid sequence: CATSRTGQESGNTIYF.

This chain joins TRBV19 and TRBJ1-5; TRBD1 is a possible D gene (5 bases). Between the trimmed V and J ends, which lost 1 base and 6 bases, there was a span of 13 bases. Per germline, CDR1 LNHDA and CDR2 SQIVND (reference sequence). This CDR3 comprises 15 residues. CDR3 protein: CASSIVRGTAQPQHF. The DNA for the CDR3 is TGTGCCAGTAGTATAGTGCGGGGGACCGCTCAGCCCCAGCATTTT.